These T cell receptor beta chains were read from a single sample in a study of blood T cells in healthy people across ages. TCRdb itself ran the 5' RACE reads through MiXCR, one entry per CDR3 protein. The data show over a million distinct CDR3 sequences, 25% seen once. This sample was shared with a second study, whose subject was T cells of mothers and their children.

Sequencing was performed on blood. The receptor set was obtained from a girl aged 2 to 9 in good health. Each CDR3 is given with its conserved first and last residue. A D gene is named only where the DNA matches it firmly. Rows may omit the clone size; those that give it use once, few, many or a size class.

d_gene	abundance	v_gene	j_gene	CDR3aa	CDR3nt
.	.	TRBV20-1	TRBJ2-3	CSALPPLGPPDTQYF	TGCAGTGCCCTTCCCCCTCTGGGCCCCCCAGATACGCAGTATTTT
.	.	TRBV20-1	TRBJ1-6	CSVRVDPNSPLHF	TGCAGTGTTAGAGTGGACCCCAATTCACCCCTCCACTTT
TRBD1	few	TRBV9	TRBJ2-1	CASRGDSDEQFF	TGTGCCAGCAGAGGGGACAGCGATGAGCAGTTCTTC
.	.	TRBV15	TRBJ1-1	CATTRSGQGNTEAFF	TGTGCCACCACAAGAAGCGGACAAGGGAACACTGAAGCTTTCTTT
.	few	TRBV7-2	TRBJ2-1	CASSLGGGEPNEQFF	TGTGCCAGCAGCTTAGGAGGGGGAGAACCCAATGAGCAGTTCTTC
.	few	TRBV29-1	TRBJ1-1	CSVNRGTEAFF	TGCAGCGTAAATAGGGGCACTGAAGCTTTCTTT
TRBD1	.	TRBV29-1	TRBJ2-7	CSVPGTGGSEQYF	TGCAGCGTACCCGGGACAGGGGGTTCCGAGCAGTACTTC
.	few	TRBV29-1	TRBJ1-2	CSVADPSDSYYGYTF	TGCAGCGTTGCCGATCCGTCAGACAGTTACTATGGCTACACCTTC
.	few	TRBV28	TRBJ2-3	CASIGVRVDTQYF	TGTGCCAGCATCGGGGTTCGTGTAGATACGCAGTATTTT
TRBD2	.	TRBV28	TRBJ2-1	CASSSLKGGSYYNEQFF	TGTGCCAGCAGTTCCCTGAAGGGAGGGTCTTACTACAATGAGCAGTTCTTC
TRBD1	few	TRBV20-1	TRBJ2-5	CSARDSGRGLETQYF	TGCAGTGCTAGAGATTCGGGCAGGGGGCTTGAGACCCAGTACTTC
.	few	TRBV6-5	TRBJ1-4	CASSNRVATSGEKLFF	TGTGCCAGCAGTAACCGGGTCGCAACGAGTGGGGAAAAACTGTTTTTT
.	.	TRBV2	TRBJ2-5	CASMRGGRPTPETQYF	TGTGCCAGCATGAGGGGGGGCCGACCCACCCCGGAGACCCAGTACTTC
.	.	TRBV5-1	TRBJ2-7	CAGSPDAGYYEQYF	TGCGCCGGCAGCCCAGACGCAGGTTACTACGAGCAGTACTTC
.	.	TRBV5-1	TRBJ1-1	CASSQSPGHMNTEAFF	TGCGCCAGCAGCCAAAGTCCGGGACATATGAACACTGAAGCTTTCTTT
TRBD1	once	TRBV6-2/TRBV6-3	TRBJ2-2	CASSQTGRRRNTGELFF	TGTGCCAGCAGCCAGACAGGGCGAAGGCGAAACACCGGGGAGCTGTTTTTT
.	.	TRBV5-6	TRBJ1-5	CASSLTGFNQPQHF	TGTGCCAGCAGCTTGACAGGGTTCAATCAGCCCCAGCATTTT
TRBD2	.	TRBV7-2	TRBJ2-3	CASSDPSSGVGTDTQYF	TGTGCCAGCAGCGACCCATCTAGCGGGGTGGGCACAGATACGCAGTATTTT
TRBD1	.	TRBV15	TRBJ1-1	CATSNDRDRDTEAFF	TGTGCCACCAGCAATGACAGGGATAGGGACACTGAAGCTTTCTTT
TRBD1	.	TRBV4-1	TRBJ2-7	CASSQGWGSGQGAYEQYF	TGCGCCAGCAGCCAAGGGTGGGGATCGGGACAGGGGGCCTACGAGCAGTACTTC
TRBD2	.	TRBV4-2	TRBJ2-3	CASSQWEGGGTDTQYF	TGTGCCAGCAGCCAATGGGAGGGCGGTGGCACAGATACGCAGTATTTT
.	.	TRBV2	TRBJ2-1	CASSEGGDPPDEQFF	TGTGCCAGCAGTGAAGGGGGAGACCCTCCGGATGAGCAGTTCTTC
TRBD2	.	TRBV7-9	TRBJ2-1	CASSLVTSGSYEQFF	TGTGCCAGCAGCTTAGTAACTAGCGGGAGCTATGAGCAGTTCTTC
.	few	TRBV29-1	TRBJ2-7	CSVGLASPYEQYF	TGCAGCGTTGGACTGGCGTCCCCCTACGAGCAGTACTTC
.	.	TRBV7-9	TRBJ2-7	CASSSPRTGFGHYEQYF	TGTGCCAGCAGCTCGCCCCGTACAGGGTTCGGGCACTACGAGCAGTACTTC
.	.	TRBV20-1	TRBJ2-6	CSQPPTISGANVLTF	TGCAGTCAACCACCCACTATCTCTGGGGCCAACGTCCTGACTTTC
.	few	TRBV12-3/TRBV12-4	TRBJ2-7	CASSSRGLGSYEQYF	TGTGCCAGCAGTTCTAGGGGCCTAGGGTCCTACGAGCAGTACTTC
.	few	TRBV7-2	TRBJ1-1	CASSGDFEAFF	TGTGCCAGCAGCGGGGACTTTGAAGCTTTCTTT
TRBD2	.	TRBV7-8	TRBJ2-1	CASRPSGRAPGGEQFF	TGTGCCAGCAGACCTAGCGGGAGGGCCCCAGGTGGTGAGCAGTTCTTC
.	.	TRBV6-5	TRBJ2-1	CASSYSDSYNEQFF	TGTGCCAGCAGTTATAGCGACTCCTACAATGAGCAGTTCTTC
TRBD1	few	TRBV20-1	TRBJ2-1	CSARVPGQFYNEQFF	TGCAGTGCTAGAGTCCCGGGACAGTTCTACAATGAGCAGTTCTTC
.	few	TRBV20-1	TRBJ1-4	CSARAGTENEKLFF	TGCAGTGCTAGGGCCGGGACGGAAAATGAAAAACTGTTTTTT
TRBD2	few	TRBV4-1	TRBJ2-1	CASSPTLAGDRYNEQFF	TGCGCCAGCAGCCCTACCCTAGCGGGAGACCGCTACAATGAGCAGTTCTTC
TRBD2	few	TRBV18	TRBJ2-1	CASSPPSEREGHEQFF	TGTGCCAGCTCACCACCGAGCGAGCGGGAGGGCCATGAGCAGTTCTTC
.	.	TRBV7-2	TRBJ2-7	CASSLEVALPYEQYF	TGTGCCAGCAGCTTAGAAGTGGCTTTACCCTACGAGCAGTACTTC
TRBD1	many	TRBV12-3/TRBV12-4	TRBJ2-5	CASSSRDREETQYF	TGTGCCAGCAGTTCCAGGGACAGGGAAGAGACCCAGTACTTC
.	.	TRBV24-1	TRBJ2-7	CATSDPPAYEQYF	TGCGCCACCAGTGACCCTCCTGCCTACGAGCAGTACTTC
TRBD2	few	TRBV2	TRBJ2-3	CASGPLSGGNTQYF	TGTGCCAGCGGTCCTCTTAGCGGGGGCAATACGCAGTATTTT
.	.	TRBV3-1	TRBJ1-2	CASSQTKGYYGYTF	TGCGCCAGCAGCCAGACGAAGGGGTACTATGGCTACACCTTC
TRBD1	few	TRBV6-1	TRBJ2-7	CASSTGTGPTGQYF	TGTGCCAGCAGTACCGGGACAGGTCCTACGGGGCAGTACTTC
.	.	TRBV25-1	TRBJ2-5	CASSEYWSSEETQYF	TGTGCCAGCAGTGAATATTGGAGTAGTGAAGAGACCCAGTACTTC
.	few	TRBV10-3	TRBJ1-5	CAISEPGGEDQPQHF	TGTGCCATCAGTGAGCCAGGTGGGGAGGATCAGCCCCAGCATTTT
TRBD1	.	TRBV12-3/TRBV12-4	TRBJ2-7	CAGSWDSSYEQYF	TGTGCCGGCAGTTGGGACAGTTCCTACGAGCAGTACTTC
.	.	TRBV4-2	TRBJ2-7	CASSQDPVFGGFYEQYF	TGTGCCAGCAGCCAAGATCCCGTTTTTGGGGGTTTTTACGAGCAGTACTTC
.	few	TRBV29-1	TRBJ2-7	CSVVPDGLTYEQYF	TGCAGCGTTGTTCCCGATGGGTTGACCTACGAGCAGTACTTC
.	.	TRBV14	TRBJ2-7	CASSQDERALREQYF	TGTGCCAGCAGCCAAGATGAGCGGGCCCTGAGGGAGCAGTACTTC
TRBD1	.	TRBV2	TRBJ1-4	CASSEGMDRDEKLFF	TGTGCCAGCAGTGAGGGTATGGACAGGGATGAAAAACTGTTTTTT
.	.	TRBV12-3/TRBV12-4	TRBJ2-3	CASSLVRVDTQYF	TGTGCCAGCAGCCTGGTCAGGGTAGATACGCAGTATTTT
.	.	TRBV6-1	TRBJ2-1	CASRVSVSEQFF	TGTGCCAGCAGGGTTTCAGTCAGCGAGCAGTTCTTC
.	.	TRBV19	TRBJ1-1	CASSSGGSTEAFF	TGTGCCAGCTCGAGTGGGGGATCCACTGAAGCTTTCTTT
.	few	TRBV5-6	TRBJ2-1	CASTLGLTYNEQFF	TGTGCCAGCACCCTAGGGCTGACTTACAATGAGCAGTTCTTC
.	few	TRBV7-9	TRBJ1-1	CASSPMGKPEAFF	TGTGCCAGCAGCCCAATGGGCAAACCTGAAGCTTTCTTT
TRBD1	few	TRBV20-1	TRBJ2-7	CSARGRDRGHEQYF	TGCAGTGCTAGAGGCCGGGACAGGGGGCACGAGCAGTACTTC
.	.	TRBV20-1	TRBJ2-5	CSARAPVETQYF	TGCAGTGCTAGAGCCCCGGTAGAGACCCAGTACTTC
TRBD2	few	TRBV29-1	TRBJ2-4	CSVVGSAGDIQYF	TGCAGCGTTGTTGGGTCCGCGGGAGACATTCAGTACTTC
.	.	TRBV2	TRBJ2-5	CASSVRVGGETQYF	TGTGCCAGCAGTGTGCGGGTGGGCGGCGAGACCCAGTACTTC
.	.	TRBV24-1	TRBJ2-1	CATGGHGVGEQFF	TGTGCCACTGGGGGCCACGGCGTAGGTGAGCAGTTCTTC
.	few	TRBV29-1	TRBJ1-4	CSVDDLGKGEKLFF	TGCAGCGTTGATGATTTGGGAAAGGGTGAAAAACTGTTTTTT
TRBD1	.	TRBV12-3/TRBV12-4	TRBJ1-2	CASRRTGDKNNYGYTF	TGTGCCAGCAGAAGGACAGGGGACAAGAACAACTATGGCTACACCTTC
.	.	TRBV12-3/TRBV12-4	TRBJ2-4	CASSLTMGAKNIQYF	TGTGCCAGCAGTTTAACCATGGGAGCCAAAAACATTCAGTACTTC